The rows below give T cell receptor beta chains drawn from one sample of a study of T cells in Graves' hyperthyroidism and ophthalmopathy. One entry per CDR3 protein, called by TCRdb with MiXCR from the multiplex PCR reads. The table lists roughly 250,000 distinct CDR3 sequences, 13% to 15% of them singletons. The sample comprised blood. The receptor set was obtained from a middle-aged woman with Graves' hyperthyroidism that later progressed to Graves' ophthalmopathy. Each CDR3 is given with its conserved first and last residue. A D gene is named only where the DNA matches it firmly. Clone size is not always given. Where it is, it says once, few, many or a class for expanded clones.

cdr3_aa cdr3_nt d_call v_call clone_size j_call
CASSLGLGSAQYF TGTGCCAGCAGCTTGGGTCTAGGATCGGCCCAGTACTTC . TRBV5-4 many TRBJ2-5
CASSVGAGGPPDTQYF TGTGCCAGCAGCGTAGGGGCGGGAGGGCCCCCAGATACGCAGTATTTT TRBD2 TRBV9 many TRBJ2-3
CSVKTGRGTEAFF TGCAGCGTAAAGACAGGTCGAGGGACTGAAGCTTTCTTT . TRBV29-1 many TRBJ1-1
CASSPTGSGANVLTF TGTGCCAGCAGTCCCACAGGGAGTGGGGCCAACGTCCTGACTTTC . TRBV12-3/TRBV12-4 many TRBJ2-6
CASSLAGYPPGELFF TGTGCCAGCAGTTTAGCGGGATACCCCCCCGGGGAGCTGTTTTTT . TRBV27 many TRBJ2-2
CSARWGGSAAGELFF TGCAGTGCTAGATGGGGCGGGAGTGCAGCCGGGGAGCTGTTTTTT TRBD2 TRBV20-1 few TRBJ2-2
CASTNQTSMYLCASRVSLSYEQYF . . TRBV12-3/TRBV12-4 . TRBJ2-7
CASSASTANNEQFF TGTGCCAGCAGCGCTTCGACAGCTAACAATGAGCAGTTCTTC . TRBV9 many TRBJ2-1
CASSSRVPGYEQYF TGTGCCAGCAGCTCACGGGTCCCAGGCTACGAGCAGTACTTC . TRBV7-2 once TRBJ2-7
CASRASGRDTGELFF TGTGCCAGCAGGGCTAGCGGGAGGGACACCGGGGAGCTGTTTTTT TRBD2 TRBV7-3 many TRBJ2-2
CATSRISGAYEQYF TGTGCCACCAGCAGGATTAGCGGGGCCTACGAGCAGTACTTC TRBD2 TRBV15 . TRBJ2-7
CASSTGQADTGELFF TGTGCCAGCAGCACGGGACAGGCAGACACCGGGGAGCTGTTTTTT TRBD1 TRBV7-2 few TRBJ2-2
CASSLAGTGKTGELFF TGCGCCAGCAGCTTGGCCGGGACAGGGAAAACCGGGGAGCTGTTTTTT TRBD1 TRBV5-1 many TRBJ2-2
CASSSQLAGVGDEQFF TGTGCCAGCAGTTCCCAACTAGCGGGAGTAGGTGATGAGCAGTTCTTC TRBD2 TRBV28 many TRBJ2-1
CASSLGGRGNSLSYEQYF TGTGCCAGCAGCTTAGGGGGCAGGGGGAACTCGTTATCCTACGAGCAGTACTTC TRBD1 TRBV11-2 many TRBJ2-7
CASSGTQSYEQYF TGTGCCAGCAGCGGCACACAGAGCTACGAGCAGTACTTC . TRBV9 . TRBJ2-7
CASSFRLAGDPDTQYF TGTGCCAGCAGCTTTCGACTAGCGGGAGATCCAGATACGCAGTATTTT TRBD2 TRBV11-2 . TRBJ2-3
CASSLVSWPGEQYF TGTGCCAGCAGCTTAGTTTCTTGGCCGGGTGAGCAGTACTTC . TRBV7-4 . TRBJ2-7
CASTRQGASTEAFF TGTGCCAGCACCCGGCAGGGGGCGAGCACTGAAGCTTTCTTT TRBD1 TRBV3-1 many TRBJ1-1
CSAPEGGITYNEQFF TGCAGTGCTCCCGAGGGAGGGATTACCTACAATGAGCAGTTCTTC TRBD2 TRBV20-1 many TRBJ2-1
CASSYPPSGSLYEQYF TGTGCCAGCAGTTACCCGCCTAGCGGGAGTCTCTACGAGCAGTACTTC TRBD2 TRBV6-5 many TRBJ2-7
CASSQDSWREQYF TGTGCCAGCAGCCAAGATTCTTGGCGGGAGCAGTACTTC . TRBV4-2 many TRBJ2-7
CASSQGPTGELFF TGTGCCAGCAGCCAAGGTCCGACCGGGGAGCTGTTTTTT . TRBV3-1 many TRBJ2-2
CASSLSHTGDTEAFF TGTGCCAGCAGTTTATCCCACACCGGGGACACTGAAGCTTTCTTT . TRBV27 many TRBJ1-1
CASSGTSGLQETQYF TGTGCCAGCAGCGGGACTAGCGGCCTCCAAGAGACCCAGTACTTC TRBD2 TRBV2 many TRBJ2-5
CASSRTSGIETQYF TGTGCCAGCAGCCGGACTAGCGGGATAGAGACCCAGTACTTC TRBD2 TRBV7-9 . TRBJ2-5
CAWSVQAGGRGGTQYF TGTGCCTGGAGTGTACAAGCGGGAGGCCGGGGAGGGACCCAGTACTTC TRBD2 TRBV30 few TRBJ2-5
CASSQDQGLAGRDTQYF TGCGCCAGCAGCCAAGATCAAGGACTAGCGGGAAGAGATACGCAGTATTTT TRBD2 TRBV4-1 many TRBJ2-3
CASRGGQRNTGELFF TGTGCCAGCAGAGGGGGACAGCGAAACACCGGGGAGCTGTTTTTT TRBD1 TRBV12-3/TRBV12-4 many TRBJ2-2
CASKRQVITEAFF TGTGCCAGCAAGCGACAGGTGATCACTGAAGCTTTCTTT . TRBV5-6 few TRBJ1-1
CASSVGGRPSQQYF TGTGCCAGCAGCGTAGGAGGTAGACCTTCGCAGCAGTACTTC . TRBV9 many TRBJ2-7
CASSLVLTRGPETQYF TGTGCCAGCAGCTTAGTATTGACTAGGGGTCCAGAGACCCAGTACTTC . TRBV11-2 many TRBJ2-5
CASSEAATALSGMLFF TGTGCCAGCAGTGAAGCAGCGACAGCACTTTCGGGTATGCTGTTTTTT . TRBV2 many TRBJ2-2
CASSLDRSTYEQYF TGTGCCAGCAGCTTAGACCGATCCACCTACGAGCAGTACTTC . TRBV11-2 many TRBJ2-7
CSVSGTGGAATYNEQFF TGCAGCGTGTCCGGGACAGGGGGCGCGGCCACCTACAATGAGCAGTTCTTC TRBD1 TRBV29-1 many TRBJ2-1
CASSRGGFGQFF TGCGCCAGCAGCCGGGGGGGATTTGGGCAGTTCTTC TRBD2 TRBV5-1 many TRBJ2-1
CASGPGDSQETQYF TGTGCCAGCGGACCCGGGGACAGCCAAGAGACCCAGTACTTC TRBD1 TRBV9 many TRBJ2-5
CASSQDIGLARMNEQFF TGTGCCAGCAGCCAAGATATAGGACTAGCGAGGATGAATGAGCAGTTCTTC TRBD2 TRBV14 many TRBJ2-1
CSARPGTAEAFF TGCAGTGCTAGACCAGGGACGGCTGAAGCTTTCTTT . TRBV20-1 few TRBJ1-1
CSESFSYNEQFF TGCAGTGAAAGTTTTTCCTACAATGAGCAGTTCTTC . TRBV20-1 many TRBJ2-1
CASAHGGTRSTDTQYF TGTGCTAGTGCCCACGGGGGGACACGGAGCACAGATACGCAGTATTTT . TRBV12-5 . TRBJ2-3
CASSFIAGGYQETQYF TGTGCCAGCAGTTTCATAGCGGGAGGGTACCAAGAGACCCAGTACTTC TRBD2 TRBV27 many TRBJ2-5
CASSDGALRPQHF TGTGCCAGCAGTGATGGGGCCCTCCGACCCCAGCATTTT . TRBV2 many TRBJ1-5
CASIRSPGPNQPQHF TGTGCCAGCATAAGGTCTCCAGGTCCCAATCAGCCCCAGCATTTT . TRBV2 many TRBJ1-5
CASSYGPAISNYGYTF TGTGCCAGCAGCTACGGCCCGGCCATCTCTAACTATGGCTACACCTTC . TRBV11-2 many TRBJ1-2
CVSSPDRGRFGELFF TGTGTCAGCAGCCCGGACAGGGGGCGCTTCGGGGAGCTGTTTTTT TRBD1 TRBV6-8 . TRBJ2-2
CASSLVGGMNTEAFF TGTGCCAGCAGCTTAGTAGGCGGCATGAACACTGAAGCTTTCTTT . TRBV11-3 . TRBJ1-1
CASSQERRGRDTDTQYF TGCGCCAGCAGCCAAGAACGGCGCGGGAGGGACACAGATACGCAGTATTTT TRBD2 TRBV4-1 many TRBJ2-3
CASSHWTGTTETQYF TGTGCCAGCAGCCACTGGACAGGTACAACGGAGACCCAGTACTTC TRBD1 TRBV7-9 many TRBJ2-5
CSQLAGVGNEQYF TGCAGTCAACTAGCGGGAGTAGGAAACGAGCAGTACTTC TRBD2 TRBV20-1 many TRBJ2-7
CASSIYEKNEQFF TGTGCCAGCAGCATCTATGAGAAAAATGAGCAGTTCTTC . TRBV9 few TRBJ2-1
CASSALAGGPDTQYF TGTGCCAGCAGTGCCCTAGCGGGAGGCCCAGATACGCAGTATTTT TRBD2 TRBV6-1 medium-sized TRBJ2-3
CASRASSHYGYTF TGTGCCAGCAGGGCCAGTTCGCACTATGGCTACACCTTC . TRBV6-1 many TRBJ1-2
CASSSTTGGPNQPQHF TGTGCCAGCAGCAGCACAACAGGCGGCCCTAATCAGCCCCAGCATTTT . TRBV7-9 many TRBJ1-5
CASSYILAGGPKTDTQYF TGTGCCAGCAGTTACATATTAGCGGGAGGGCCAAAAACAGATACGCAGTATTTT TRBD2 TRBV6-2/TRBV6-3 few TRBJ2-3